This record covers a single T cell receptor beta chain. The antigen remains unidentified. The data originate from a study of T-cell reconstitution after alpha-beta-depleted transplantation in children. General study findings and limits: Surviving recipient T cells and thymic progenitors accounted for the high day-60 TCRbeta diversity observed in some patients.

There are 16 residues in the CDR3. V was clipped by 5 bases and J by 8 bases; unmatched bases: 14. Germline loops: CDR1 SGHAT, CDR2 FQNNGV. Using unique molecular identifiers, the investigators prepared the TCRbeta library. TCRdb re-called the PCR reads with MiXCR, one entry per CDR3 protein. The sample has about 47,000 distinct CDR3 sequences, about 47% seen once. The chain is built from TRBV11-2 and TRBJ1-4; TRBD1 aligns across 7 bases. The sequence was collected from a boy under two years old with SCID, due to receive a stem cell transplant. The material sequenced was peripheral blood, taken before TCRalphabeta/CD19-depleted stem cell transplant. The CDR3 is CASSPGRQGRHEKLFF. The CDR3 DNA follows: TGTGCCAGCAGCCCCGGGAGACAGGGACGGCACGAAAAACTGTTTTTT.